Presented here are 27 T cell receptor beta chains from one specimen sequenced in a study of cytomegalovirus exposure and HLA in healthy donors. This table comes from immunoSEQ multiplex PCR, and its TCRdb copy is limited to in-frame clones, with some not included. The data contain approximately 150,000 clones, around 90% of them singletons. The sequencing sample was made of PBMCs. The receptors originated from a young woman in good health and CMV-seropositive.

J is TRBJ1-1 and V is TRBV6-1; 10 bases agree with TRBD1. Trimming at V came to 3 bases and at J to 2 bases, leaving 3 bases not matched to a gene. The CDR3 totals 15 residues. Germline CDR1 is MNHNS and CDR2 is SASEGT. CDR3 coding DNA: TGTGCCAGCAGTGATTGGACAGGGGGAAACACTGAAGCTTTCTTT. This codes for CASSDWTGGNTEAFF.

The chain couples TRBV7-8 to TRBJ2-7, with TRBD1 as a possible D gene (6 bases). The CDR3 has 15 amino acids. Germline V CDR1 and CDR2: SGHVS, FQNEAQ. V was shortened by 3 bases and J by 6 bases, with 18 bases between the two germline ends. The CDR3 DNA sequence: TGTGCCAGCAGCTTGTGGGGGCAGATATCGTCCGAGCAGTACTTC. Protein: CASSLWGQISSEQYF.

The V call is TRBV27, the J call TRBJ1-6, with TRBD1 identical over 8 bases. After removal of 4 bases from V and 10 bases from J, the junction contained 9 bases not matched to a gene. CDR1 is MNHEY, CDR2 SMNVEV, per germline (reference sequence). The length of the CDR3 is 15 residues. In DNA, the CDR3 is TGTGCCAGCAGTTACTCGACAGGGGCCCCATCACCCCTCCACTTT. It is translated as CASSYSTGAPSPLHF.

The V call is TRBV9, the J call TRBJ1-5; possibly TRBD1 for D (6 bases). V was trimmed by 4 bases and J by 0 bases, leaving 11 bases between them. The CDR3 totals 15 residues. Germline CDR1 SGDLS, CDR2 YYNGEE. CDR3 amino acids: CASSPSDSSNQPQHF. The CDR3 DNA reads as TGTGCCAGCAGCCCGTCGGACAGTAGCAATCAGCCCCAGCATTTT.

J is TRBJ2-3 and V is TRBV19; TRBD2 matches 9 bases. Trimming took 2 bases from V and 2 from J; bases not matched to a gene: 2. Germline CDR1 and CDR2: LNHDA and SQIVND (reference sequence). CDR3 size: 15 residues. CDR3 nucleotides: TGTGCCAGTAGTATAAGCGGGGGGCCCACAGATACGCAGTATTTT. Translating it yields CASSISGGPTDTQYF.

J is TRBJ2-3 and V is TRBV7-9, with TRBD2 matching 7 bases. Germline V CDR1 and CDR2: SEHNR, FQNEAQ (reference sequence). This CDR3 region has 17 residues. V lost 3 bases, J lost 4 bases, and 13 bases stayed unmatched. CDR3 sequence: CASSFGGLELLPDTQYF. CDR3 DNA sequence: TGTGCCAGCAGCTTTGGAGGACTAGAGCTTCTCCCAGATACGCAGTATTTT.

The chain combines TRBV10-2 with TRBJ2-7; 8 positions match TRBD2. This CDR3 comprises 13 residues. V lost 6 bases and J lost 5; bases outside the gene matches: 6. CDR1 and CDR2 from the germline V gene are WSHSY and SAAADI. The CDR3 nucleotides read TGCGCCAGCAGCCCCGGGGGGGCCCACGAGCAGTACTTC. This gives the protein CASSPGGAHEQYF.

This chain joins TRBV18 and TRBJ2-6; the D gene is possibly TRBD2 (5 bases). CDR1 is KGHSH and CDR2 is LQKENI in the germline V gene. Trimming stripped 2 bases from V and 0 bases from J, with 5 bases between. This CDR3 contains 15 residues. Here the CDR3 reads CASSPGSSGANVLTF. CDR3 DNA sequence: TGTGCCAGCTCACCAGGGAGCTCTGGGGCCAACGTCCTGACTTTC.

The rearrangement links TRBV14 to TRBJ2-1; 8 positions agree with TRBD2. Germline V gene lookup returns CDR1 SGHDN and CDR2 FVKESK. The ends lost 1 base at V and 2 bases at J; junction bases unmatched: 4. This CDR3 contains 16 residues. CDR3 nucleotides: TGTGCCAGCAGCCAAGCCTTAGCGGGACCCTACAATGAGCAGTTCTTC. It encodes CASSQALAGPYNEQFF.

This clone was recorded once. J is TRBJ1-5 and V is TRBV28; D perhaps matches TRBD1 (6 bases). CDR3 size: 16 residues. From germline, CDR1 is MDHEN and CDR2 SYDVKM. V lost 0 bases and J lost 5, with 14 bases in between. The CDR3 region is CASSLWSVTGYQPQHF. CDR3 sequence (DNA): TGTGCCAGCAGTTTATGGTCCGTGACAGGTTATCAGCCCCAGCATTTT.

The V and J genes are TRBV7-6 and TRBJ2-1, with D perhaps matching TRBD2 (6 bases). This CDR3 has 12 amino acids. Germline CDR1 is SGHVS and CDR2 is FNYEAQ. V lost 5 bases and J 7 bases, leaving 9 bases between the germline ends. Here the CDR3 reads CASSGRGNEQFF. Here the CDR3 DNA reads TGTGCCAGCAGCGGACGGGGGAATGAGCAGTTCTTC. Full variable domain (rest looked up from reference TRBV7-6 and TRBJ2-1): GAGVSQSPRYKVTKRGQDVALRCDPISGHVSLYWYRQALGQGPEFLTYFNYEAQQDKSGLPNDRFSAERPEGSISTLTIQRTEQRDSAMYRCASSGRGNEQFFGPGTRLTVL.

The chain uses TRBV7-3 and TRBJ2-5; D is possibly TRBD2 (5 bases). CDR3 length: 14 residues. V lost 1 base and J 3 bases, leaving 9 bases between the germline ends. Germline V gene sequence: CDR1 SGHTA, CDR2 FQGTGA. CDR3 region: CASSLSGSKETQYF. In DNA form, the CDR3 reads TGTGCCAGCAGCTTAAGTGGGAGCAAAGAGACCCAGTACTTC.

This clone came up a few times. This rearrangement joins TRBV6-4 to TRBJ2-3; TRBD2 matches at 9 bases. Unmatched junction bases numbered 4, after V lost 4 bases and J lost 5 bases. Germline CDR1 reads MRHNA; CDR2 reads SNTAGT. The CDR3 length is 14 residues. CDR3 residues: CASSAGGGEDTQYF. Here the CDR3 DNA reads TGTGCCAGCAGTGCTGGCGGGGGGGAAGATACGCAGTATTTT.

The J gene is TRBJ1-5, the V gene TRBV9, with D unclear. This CDR3 spans 20 amino acids. V lost 4 bases and J lost 4, with 30 bases in between. CDR1 and CDR2 from the germline V gene are SGDLS and YYNGEE. CDR3 coding DNA: TGTGCCAGCAGCCCCCCGGCCCCAGACACCGCTCGGGGAAGGAATCAGCCCCAGCATTTT. Translation: CASSPPAPDTARGRNQPQHF. Combining the CDR3 with reference TRBV9 and TRBJ1-5 gives the whole variable domain DSGVTQTPKHLITATGQRVTLRCSPRSGDLSVYWYQQSLDQGLQFLIQYYNGEERAKGNILERFSAQQFPDLHSELNLSSLELGDSALYFCASSPPAPDTARGRNQPQHFGDGTRLSIL.

The J gene is TRBJ2-3, the V gene TRBV28; a weak D match, TRBD1 (6 bases). Germline lookup yields CDR1 MDHEN and CDR2 SYDVKM. V lost 2 bases and J 0 bases, leaving 9 bases between the germline ends. CDR3 length: 15 residues. The CDR3 bases are TGTGCCAGCAGTTTAGGGGGCCCTAGCACAGATACGCAGTATTTT. It translates to CASSLGGPSTDTQYF.

This chain links TRBV5-6 with TRBJ2-3; 9 nucleotides line up with TRBD2. V gave up 0 bases and J gave up 6 bases; unmatched junction bases: 2. The germline V gene encodes CDR1 SGHDT and CDR2 YYEEEE. The CDR3 has 14 residues. The CDR3 DNA reads TGTGCCAGCAGCTTGGAGGGACTAGCCGATACGCAGTATTTT. Protein product: CASSLEGLADTQYF.

The rearrangement uses TRBV5-5 and TRBJ2-7; D unresolved. In germline, CDR1 is SGHKS, CDR2 YYEKEE (reference sequence). V dropped 0 bases and J dropped 1 base, with 8 bases sitting between them. This CDR3 spans 14 amino acids. The CDR3 nucleotides are TGTGCCAGCAGCTTGGTCGGCAGGTCCTACGAGCAGTACTTC. Encoded protein: CASSLVGRSYEQYF.

This chain joins TRBV29-1 and TRBJ1-4; D perhaps matches TRBD1 (6 bases). CDR1 and CDR2 (germline): SQVTM, ANQGSEA. The germline V and J ends were trimmed by 5 bases and 8 bases, with 12 bases remaining between them. The CDR3 runs 12 residues. The CDR3 sequence is CSVSSGGEKLFF. As DNA, the CDR3 is TGCAGCGTTTCCTCTGGGGGCGAAAAACTGTTTTTT.

This sequence joins TRBV9 and TRBJ2-7; no clear D gene. Trimming took 0 bases from V and 0 from J, leaving 16 bases between them. Germline values: CDR1 SGDLS, CDR2 YYNGEE. The CDR3 has 17 residues. CDR3 sequence reads: CASSVVHSYRNSYEQYF. In nucleotides, the CDR3 is TGTGCCAGCAGCGTAGTCCACAGTTATAGAAACTCCTACGAGCAGTACTTC. The full variable domain, its missing parts supplied by reference TRBV9 and TRBJ2-7, is DSGVTQTPKHLITATGQRVTLRCSPRSGDLSVYWYQQSLDQGLQFLIQYYNGEERAKGNILERFSAQQFPDLHSELNLSSLELGDSALYFCASSVVHSYRNSYEQYFGPGTRLTVT.

This chain links TRBV7-2 with TRBJ2-5, with D possibly matching TRBD2 (7 bases). V lost 5 bases, J lost 4 bases, and 26 bases lay in between. The CDR3 covers 18 residues. Germline CDR1 and CDR2: SGHTA and FQGNSA. The CDR3 here is CASSLPWGGQVDGETQYF. The CDR3 bases are TGTGCCAGCAGCCTCCCATGGGGGGGGCAGGTGGATGGAGAGACCCAGTACTTC.

This clone has a single count. The V call is TRBV7-9, the J call TRBJ2-7, with 9 bases that match TRBD2. The trim removed 5 bases at V and 1 base at J, leaving 6 bases unmatched. The CDR3 extends over 15 amino acids. Per the germline V gene, CDR1 is SEHNR and CDR2 is FQNEAQ (reference sequence). CDR3 coding DNA: TGTGCCAGCAGCCCAAGCGGGGGGCGATCCTACGAGCAGTACTTC. It specifies CASSPSGGRSYEQYF.

This clone was detected only once. The genes are TRBV28 and TRBJ1-3; TRBD1 matches 7 bases. Per the germline V gene, CDR1 is MDHEN and CDR2 is SYDVKM. This CDR3 is 13 amino acids long. The V gene end was trimmed by 3 bases and the J gene end by 8 bases; junction bases not matched to a gene: 4. CDR3 residues: CASSLGTEDTIYF. The CDR3 DNA sequence: TGTGCCAGCAGTTTGGGGACAGAAGACACCATATATTTT.

The genes are TRBV10-3 and TRBJ2-1, with no clear D. V lost 0 bases, J lost 4 bases, and 10 bases lay in between. The CDR3 runs to 15 residues. CDR1 and CDR2 from the germline V gene are ENHRY and SYGVKD. CDR3 residues: CAISESQLVYNEQFF. The CDR3 DNA sequence: TGTGCCATCAGTGAGTCTCAACTGGTATACAATGAGCAGTTCTTC.

This chain joins TRBV19 and TRBJ2-5, with a weak D call TRBD2 (5 bases). Germline assignment: CDR1 LNHDA and CDR2 SQIVND (reference sequence). The CDR3 runs to 13 residues. Trimming took off 6 bases at V and 5 bases at J, with 13 bases between the two ends. The CDR3 region has the DNA TGTGCCAGTAGCCTCGGGTCGGGGGAGACCCAGTACTTC. It yields the protein CASSLGSGETQYF. The full variable domain, its missing parts supplied by reference TRBV19 and TRBJ2-5, is DGGITQSPKYLFRKEGQNVTLSCEQNLNHDAMYWYRQDPGQGLRLIYYSQIVNDFQKGDIAEGYSVSREKKESFPLTVTSAQKNPTAFYLCASSLGSGETQYFGPGTRLLVL.

J is TRBJ1-4 and V is TRBV13; D might be TRBD1 (6 bases). The V end lost 1 base, the J end lost 0 bases, and 18 bases lay between the germline ends. Germline V lookup: CDR1 PRHDT, CDR2 FYEKMQ (reference sequence). The CDR3 is 19 amino acids. The CDR3 DNA reads as TGTGCCAGCAGCTTAGTACAGGGAGCGACCGACGCAACTAATGAAAAACTGTTTTTT. Translation gives CASSLVQGATDATNEKLFF.

This chain joins TRBV7-2 and TRBJ1-6, with D perhaps TRBD1 (6 bases). Germline CDR1 reads SGHTA; CDR2 reads FQGNSA. V lost 6 bases and J 10 bases, leaving 19 bases between the germline ends. This CDR3 has 15 amino acids. DNA of the CDR3: TGTGCCAGCAGGCTTAACCGAAATGGGGGCTCACCCCTCCACTTT. Encoded protein: CASRLNRNGGSPLHF.

The rearrangement joins TRBV5-1 to TRBJ2-2, with D perhaps matching TRBD1 (5 bases). Germline CDR1 is SGHRS and CDR2 is YFSETQ. The CDR3 sequence is 16 residues long. Trimming cost V 2 bases and J 5 bases, with 16 bases left between them. The CDR3 is CASSLHSQTETGELFF. CDR3 nucleotide sequence: TGCGCCAGCAGCTTACATAGTCAGACAGAAACCGGGGAGCTGTTTTTT.